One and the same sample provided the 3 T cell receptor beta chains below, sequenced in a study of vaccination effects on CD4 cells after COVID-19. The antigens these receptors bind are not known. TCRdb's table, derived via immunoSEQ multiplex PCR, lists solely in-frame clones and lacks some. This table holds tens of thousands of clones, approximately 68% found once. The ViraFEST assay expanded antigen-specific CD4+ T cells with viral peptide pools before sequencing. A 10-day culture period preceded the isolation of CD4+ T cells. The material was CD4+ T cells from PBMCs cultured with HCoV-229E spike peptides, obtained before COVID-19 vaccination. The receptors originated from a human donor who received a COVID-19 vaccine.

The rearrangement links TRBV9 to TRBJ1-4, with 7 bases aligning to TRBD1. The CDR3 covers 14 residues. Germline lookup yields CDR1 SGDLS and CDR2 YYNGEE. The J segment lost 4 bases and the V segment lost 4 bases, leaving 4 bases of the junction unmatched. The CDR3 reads CASSTGQINEKLFF. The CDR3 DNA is TGTGCCAGCAGCACGGGACAGATTAATGAAAAACTGTTTTTT.

CDR3 loop: CASSIADTQYF. The CDR3 DNA follows: TGTGCCAGTAGTATAGCAGATACGCAGTATTTT. The gene calls are TRBV19 and TRBJ2-3; no definite D call. V was trimmed by 1 base and J by 4 bases, leaving 0 bases between them. The CDR3 is made up of 11 amino acids. Germline loops: CDR1 LNHDA, CDR2 SQIVND (reference sequence).

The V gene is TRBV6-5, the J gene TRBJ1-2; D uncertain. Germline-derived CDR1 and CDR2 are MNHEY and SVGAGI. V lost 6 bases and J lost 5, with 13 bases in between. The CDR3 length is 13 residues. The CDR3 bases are TGTGCCAGCAGGGAGAGTTTGGGGTATGGCTACACCTTC. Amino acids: CASRESLGYGYTF.